The clone carrying this T cell receptor beta chain was seen only once. Per the study methods: Reference gene primers were amplified, and this amplification served to estimate nucleated cell counts. The data were produced by immunoSEQ multiplex PCR, yet TCRdb's version contains in-frame clones alone and is incomplete. That table is the source of V, J and clone size, and D and trimming were worked out from the DNA. In the table there are under 45,000 clones, over 80% of which are singletons. This entry belongs to a study of blood T cell repertoires in COVID-19. Study information: Acute-phase and convalescent COVID-19 samples originated in the United States, Italy and Spain. Sources were T cells, B-cell-depleted T cells, or PBMCs; the material itself was cDNA or gDNA.

V lost 0 bases and J lost 5; bases outside the gene matches: 15. The CDR3 is 21 amino acids. Germline CDR1 reads LNHNV; CDR2 reads YYDKDF (reference sequence). This sequence originates from a man aged 60-69 years with active COVID-19. Sequenced: peripheral blood. The chain is built from TRBV15 and TRBJ2-1, with 14 bases aligning to TRBD2. The CDR3 loop is CATSRDTPFGTSGRTHNEQFF. In nucleotides, the CDR3 is TGTGCCACCAGCAGAGATACCCCTTTTGGGACTAGCGGGAGAACCCACAATGAGCAGTTCTTC.